The TCR beta chain described here comes from a study of blood T cell repertoires in COVID-19. This clone was seen only once. The CDR3 contains 15 residues. V shed 2 bases and J 6 bases; nucleotides not matched to a gene: 4. Germline V gene sequence: CDR1 MNHNS, CDR2 SASEGT. Authors' data handling: Amplification with reference gene primers provided the estimates of nucleated cell counts. Some clones are missing from TCRdb's copy, which holds only in-frame ones; the method was immunoSEQ multiplex PCR. V, J and clone size were drawn from that table, and D and trimming were deduced from the DNA. This sample has roughly 150,000 clones, with approximately 87% found just once.

The sequenced sample was peripheral blood. V gene TRBV6-1 combines with J gene TRBJ2-1; 10 positions agree with TRBD2. This clonotype was obtained from a man older than 75 with acute or convalescent COVID-19. The CDR3 region is CASSELAGALNEQFF. CDR3 DNA: TGTGCCAGCAGTGAACTAGCGGGGGCCCTCAATGAGCAGTTCTTC.